This entry features one T cell receptor (beta chain) sequence. The antigen is not known. Profiled with immunoSEQ multiplex PCR; TCRdb holds only in-frame clones, not every one. The profile shows approximately 97,000 clones, roughly nine tenths of them singletons. These data originate in a study of graft-versus-host responses after intestinal transplantation. Regarding the study as a whole: Allograft clonal ratios (graft-versus-host to host-versus-graft) were high in patients who had graft-donor T cell macrochimerism.

The CDR3 contains 15 residues. Trimming stripped 5 bases from V and 1 base from J, with 14 bases between. Germline CDR1 and CDR2: SGHAT and FQNNGV. This chain connects TRBV11-2 to TRBJ1-2; no clear D. Sequenced here: unstimulated CD4+ T cells sorted from spleen or lymph node cells, sampled before transplant. The sequence was obtained from a human donor who was the organ donor for an intestinal transplant. The CDR3 protein is CASSADSFFNYGYTF. The DNA of the CDR3 is TGTGCCAGCAGCGCGGACTCCTTCTTTAACTATGGCTACACCTTC.